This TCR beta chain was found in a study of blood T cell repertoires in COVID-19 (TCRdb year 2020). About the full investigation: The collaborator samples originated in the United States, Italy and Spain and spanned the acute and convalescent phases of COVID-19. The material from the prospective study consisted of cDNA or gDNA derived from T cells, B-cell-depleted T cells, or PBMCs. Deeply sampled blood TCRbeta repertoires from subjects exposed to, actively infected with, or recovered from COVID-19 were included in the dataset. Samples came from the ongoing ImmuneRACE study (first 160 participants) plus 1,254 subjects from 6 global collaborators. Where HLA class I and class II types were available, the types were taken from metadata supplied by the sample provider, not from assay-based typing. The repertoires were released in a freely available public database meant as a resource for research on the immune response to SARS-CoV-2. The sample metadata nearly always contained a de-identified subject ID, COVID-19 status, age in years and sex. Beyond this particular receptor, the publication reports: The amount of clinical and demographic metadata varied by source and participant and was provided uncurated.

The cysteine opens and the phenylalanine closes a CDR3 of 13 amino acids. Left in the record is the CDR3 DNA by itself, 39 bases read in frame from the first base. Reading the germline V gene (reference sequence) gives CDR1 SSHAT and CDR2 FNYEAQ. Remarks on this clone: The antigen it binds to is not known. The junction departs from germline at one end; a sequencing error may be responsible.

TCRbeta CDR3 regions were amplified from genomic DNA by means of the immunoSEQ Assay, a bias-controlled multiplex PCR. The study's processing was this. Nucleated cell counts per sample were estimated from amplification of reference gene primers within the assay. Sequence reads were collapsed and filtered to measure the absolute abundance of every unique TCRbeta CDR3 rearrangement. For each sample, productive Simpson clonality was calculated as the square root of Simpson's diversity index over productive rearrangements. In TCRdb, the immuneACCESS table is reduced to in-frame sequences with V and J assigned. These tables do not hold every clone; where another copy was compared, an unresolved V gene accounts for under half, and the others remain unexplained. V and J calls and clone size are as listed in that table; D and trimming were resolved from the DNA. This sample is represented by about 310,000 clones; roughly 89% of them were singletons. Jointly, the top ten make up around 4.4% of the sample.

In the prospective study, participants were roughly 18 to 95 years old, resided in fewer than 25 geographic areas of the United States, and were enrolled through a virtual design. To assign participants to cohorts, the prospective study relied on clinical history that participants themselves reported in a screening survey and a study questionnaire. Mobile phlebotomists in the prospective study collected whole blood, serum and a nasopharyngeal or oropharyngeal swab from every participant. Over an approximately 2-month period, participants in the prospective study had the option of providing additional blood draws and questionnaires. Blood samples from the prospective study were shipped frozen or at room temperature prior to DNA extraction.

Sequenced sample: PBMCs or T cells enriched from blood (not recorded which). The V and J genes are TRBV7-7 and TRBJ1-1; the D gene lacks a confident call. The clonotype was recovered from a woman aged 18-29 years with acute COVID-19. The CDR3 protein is CASSLSQNTEAFF. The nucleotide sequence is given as TGTGCTAGCAGCTTATCCCAGAACACTGAAGCTTTCTTT.